These 19 T cell receptor beta chains were sequenced from one sample in a study of PD-L1 blockade in urothelial cancer. Time point given: pretreatment peripheral blood. Here immunoSEQ multiplex PCR was the method, and the copy in TCRdb shows in-frame clones only, minus some. The sample comprises about 43,000 clones, 70% to 90% of which are singletons, and about 16% rests with the top ten. Sequenced material: PBMCs, taken around atezolizumab (anti-PD-L1) treatment. The receptors were gathered from a man aged 55 to 70 with urothelial cancer.

This clone has only a few counts. This chain's CDR3 is CATNRSGTGVYEQYF. DNA for the CDR3: TGTGCCACAAATAGGTCCGGGACAGGGGTGTACGAGCAGTACTTC. The gene calls are TRBV28 and TRBJ2-7, with TRBD1 identical over 10 bases. CDR3 length: 15 amino acids. From germline, CDR1 is MDHEN and CDR2 SYDVKM. Trimming cost V 10 bases and J 4 bases; bases outside gene matches: 13.

In DNA form, the CDR3 reads TGCGCCAGCAGCCTCACAGGGGGGGAAGAGACCCAGTACTTC. This gives the protein CASSLTGGEETQYF. The chain links TRBV4-1 to TRBJ2-5; possible D gene TRBD1, 8 bases. Germline V gene sequence: CDR1 MGHRA, CDR2 YSYEKL. The CDR3 is 14 residues long. Trimming removed 4 bases from V and 3 bases from J, with 12 bases in between.

V usage is TRBV6-5 and J usage is TRBJ1-1; D is possibly TRBD1 (6 bases). CDR3 length: 15 residues. Per the germline V gene, CDR1 is MNHEY and CDR2 is SVGAGI. V lost 4 bases to trimming and J lost 5 bases, with 17 bases between them. CDR3 DNA sequence: TGTGCCAGCAGTTCCCTACAGGGCGTGGAGACTGAAGCTTTCTTT. Translating gives CASSSLQGVETEAFF.

This chain links TRBV18 with TRBJ1-2; 10 bases align to TRBD1. Trimming at V came to 4 bases and at J to 12 bases, leaving 11 bases not matched to a gene. From germline, CDR1 is KGHSH and CDR2 LQKENI. This CDR3 has 14 amino acids. CDR3 DNA: TGTGCCAGCTCACGACAGGGGGCCAATGACGGTGACACCTTC. Translated: CASSRQGANDGDTF. The full variable domain, with the rest looked up from reference TRBV18 and TRBJ1-2, is NAGVMQNPRHLVRRRGQEARLRCSPMKGHSHVYWYRQLPEEGLKFMVYLQKENIIDESGMPKERFSAEFPKEGPSILRIQQVVRGDSAAYFCASSRQGANDGDTFGSGTRLTVV.

V gene TRBV30 combines with J gene TRBJ2-4; D is unclear. Germline V gene data show CDR1 as GTSNPN and CDR2 as SVGIG (reference sequence). Trimming shortened V by 4 bases and J by 3 bases, and 7 bases separated the two germline ends. This CDR3 is 12 amino acids long. Here the CDR3 reads CAWNLLKNIQYF. DNA of the CDR3: TGTGCCTGGAATCTACTCAAAAACATTCAGTACTTC.

The chain carries TRBV6-1 and TRBJ1-3; D gene uncertain. In germline, CDR1 is MNHNS, CDR2 SASEGT. There are 14 residues in the CDR3. V lost 9 bases to trimming and J lost 0 bases, with 12 bases between them. The CDR3 nucleotides read TGTGCCAGTTACAGCCTTAACTCTGGAAACACCATATATTTT. It is translated as CASYSLNSGNTIYF.

The chain's CDR3 is CASRQQGKSNQPQHF. The CDR3 DNA sequence: TGTGCCAGCAGACAACAGGGGAAGAGCAATCAGCCCCAGCATTTT. The V and J genes are TRBV6-5 and TRBJ1-5, with 7 bases matching TRBD1. V lost 6 bases and J lost 1; bases outside the gene matches: 6. The germline gives CDR1 MNHEY, CDR2 SVGAGI. The length of the CDR3 is 15 residues.

This clone has a handful of counts. The gene calls are TRBV7-2 and TRBJ1-1; D possibly corresponds to TRBD1 (5 bases). The CDR3 loop spans 13 amino acids. Germline V gene data show CDR1 as SGHTA and CDR2 as FQGNSA. V gave up 3 bases and J gave up 2 bases, with 7 bases separating them. CDR3 nucleotides: TGTGCCAGCAGCTTGACAGATAACACTGAAGCTTTCTTT. Translating gives CASSLTDNTEAFF.

This clone was counted a few times. The chain employs TRBV5-5 and TRBJ1-2, with 9 bases lining up with TRBD1. The germline V gene encodes CDR1 SGHKS and CDR2 YYEKEE (reference sequence). The CDR3 length is 13 residues. V was clipped by 4 bases and J by 7 bases; unmatched bases: 5. Here the CDR3 DNA reads TGTGCCAGCAGCCTGGGACAGGGAGGTGGCTACACCTTC. Residues: CASSLGQGGGYTF.

For the CDR3, the DNA is TGTGCCAGCAGTGAAGAGTATCTAGCGGGAGACACCGGGGAGCTGTTTTTT. Protein product: CASSEEYLAGDTGELFF. The chain is built from TRBV6-1 and TRBJ2-2; TRBD2 agrees at 10 bases. CDR1 and CDR2 from the germline V gene are MNHNS and SASEGT. The CDR3 runs 17 residues. V lost 1 base, J lost 3 bases, and 5 bases stayed unmatched.

The rearrangement joins TRBV27 to TRBJ2-3; 8 bases agree with TRBD2. J gave up 0 bases and V 0 bases, and 2 bases lay outside the gene matches. The germline gives CDR1 MNHEY, CDR2 SMNVEV (reference sequence). The CDR3 totals 16 residues. DNA for the CDR3: TGTGCCAGCAGTTTATCTAGCGGGACTAGCACAGATACGCAGTATTTT. As protein: CASSLSSGTSTDTQYF.

This sequence joins TRBV15 and TRBJ2-7; weak D call: TRBD1 (5 bases). Germline V gene lookup returns CDR1 LNHNV and CDR2 YYDKDF (reference sequence). CDR3 length equals 15 residues. Trimming removed 3 bases from V and 2 bases from J, with 14 bases in between. The CDR3: CATSSGPAGTYEQYF. The CDR3 nucleotides read TGTGCCACCAGCAGCGGACCGGCAGGGACCTACGAGCAGTACTTC.

This clone is a singleton in its sample. V usage is TRBV2 and J usage is TRBJ2-3; possibly TRBD2 for D (6 bases). Germline V gene data show CDR1 as SNHLY and CDR2 as FYNNEI. V lost 6 bases to trimming and J lost 5 bases, with 6 bases between them. The CDR3 consists of 11 residues. CDR3: CASSGGDTQYF. CDR3 DNA sequence: TGTGCCAGCAGCGGGGGAGATACGCAGTATTTT.

The CDR3 sequence: CASSHKTSGYTGELFF. The CDR3 nucleotides are TGCGCCAGCAGCCATAAGACTAGCGGATACACCGGGGAGCTGTTTTTT. V and J are TRBV5-1 and TRBJ2-2; 9 positions agree with TRBD2. The CDR3 extends over 16 amino acids. CDR1 SGHRS and CDR2 YFSETQ come from the germline V gene. V was clipped by 4 bases and J by 3 bases; unmatched bases: 7.

The chain has TRBV5-1 and TRBJ2-1; 8 nucleotides align to TRBD1. This CDR3 spans 15 amino acids. The germline CDR1 and CDR2 sequences are SGHRS and YFSETQ. V lost 0 bases, J lost 4 bases, and 3 bases stayed unmatched. In DNA, the CDR3 is TGCGCCAGCAGCTTGGGCCGGACAGGGTACAATGAGCAGTTCTTC. Residues: CASSLGRTGYNEQFF.

V gene TRBV30 combines with J gene TRBJ2-5; 7 positions agree with TRBD1. CDR1 and CDR2 (germline): GTSNPN, SVGIG (reference sequence). The CDR3 sequence is 14 residues long. The V segment lost 1 base and the J segment 5 bases; nucleotides outside the gene matches: 7. CDR3 nucleotide sequence: TGTGCCTGGAGTGACCAGGGCAGGGGGGAGACCCAGTACTTC. Translating it yields CAWSDQGRGETQYF.

A single count supports this clone. The V gene is TRBV5-1, the J gene TRBJ1-4, with unresolved D. Trimming shortened V by 0 bases and J by 7 bases, and 13 bases separated the two germline ends. CDR3 length: 15 amino acids. The germline V gene encodes CDR1 SGHRS and CDR2 YFSETQ. The CDR3 DNA reads as TGCGCCAGCAGCTTGGCGGGCAGTGGAGGTGAAAAACTGTTTTTT. Translated, it gives CASSLAGSGGEKLFF.

The genes are TRBV2 and TRBJ2-7, with a weak D call TRBD2 (6 bases). The CDR3 loop spans 15 amino acids. Germline values: CDR1 SNHLY, CDR2 FYNNEI. V was clipped by 2 bases and J by 2 bases, with 13 bases between them. CDR3 in DNA: TGTGCCAGCAGTGAACGGGGGACGGCACCCTACGAGCAGTACTTC. Amino acids: CASSERGTAPYEQYF.

This clone was found many times. The V and J genes are TRBV5-1 and TRBJ1-4; D is unclear. V gave up 1 base and J gave up 8 bases, with 9 bases separating them. CDR1 is SGHRS, CDR2 YFSETQ, per germline. The CDR3 spans 13 residues. CDR3 region: CASSLPDGEKLFF. CDR3 in DNA: TGCGCCAGCAGCTTGCCCGACGGGGAAAAACTGTTTTTT.